This paragraph covers one T cell receptor (beta chain) sequence. Antigen specificity is unknown. The sort gate was single viable CD3+CD4+CD8-CD45RO+ cells for memory CD4+ T cells. V gave up 6 bases and J gave up 7 bases; unmatched junction bases: 18. This CDR3 has 17 amino acids. Germline V gene data show CDR1 as SQVTM and CDR2 as ANQGSEA. Libraries were prepared by immunoSEQ multiplex PCR; TCRdb keeps only in-frame clonotypes and omits some of them. Of tens of thousands of clones in the sample, roughly four fifths are singletons; the top ten hold roughly 1.7%. The record originates from a study of memory CD4+ T cells and cytomegalovirus serostatus. Study observations and caveats: About two fifths of the roughly 150 known CMV-associated TCRbeta sequences appeared in CD4+ memory.

Sequenced sample: memory CD4+ T cells from blood. The sequence was obtained from an adult in good health and CMV-seronegative. The rearrangement joins TRBV29-1 to TRBJ2-1, with 10 bases identical to TRBD2. The CDR3: CSVTRASGGRFQNEQFF. The CDR3 region has the DNA TGCAGCGTGACGCGGGCTAGCGGGGGTAGGTTTCAAAATGAGCAGTTCTTC.